The 4 T cell receptor beta chains below come from one sample, sequenced in a study of blood T cells in healthy people across ages. Next came a second PCR, run for about 7 to 12 cycles, which used a sample-barcoded 5' primer along with a J-beta primer mix. TCRdb recomputed calls from the 5' RACE reads with MiXCR, one row per CDR3 protein. The sample has fewer than 1,000,000 distinct CDR3 sequences, about half seen once. Sequencing was performed on blood. Every receptor here comes from an elderly man in good health.

This clonotype was found once. Since a much larger clone is just one base distant, this may be a read error. The chain has TRBV30 and TRBJ2-7, with TRBD2 identical over 12 bases. Trimming cost V 0 bases and J 7 bases; bases outside gene matches: 7. The CDR3 is made up of 15 amino acids. Germline CDR1 is GTSNPN and CDR2 is SVGIG (reference sequence). The CDR3 DNA reads as TGTGCCTGGAGTGTAAGAGGACTAGCGGGAAGGGAGCAGTACTTC. Protein sequence: CAWSVRGLAGREQYF.

This clonotype was observed many times. The rearrangement uses TRBV6-6 and TRBJ2-2; no firm D call. Trimming cost V 0 bases and J 1 base, with 3 bases left between them. Germline CDR1 is MNHNY and CDR2 is SVGAGI (reference sequence). The CDR3 runs to 14 residues. DNA for the CDR3: TGTGCCAGCAGTTACTCTAGGAACACCGGGGAGCTGTTTTTT. This encodes CASSYSRNTGELFF.

The chain is built from TRBV2 and TRBJ2-1; unclear D gene. CDR3 length: 11 residues. With 2 bases removed from V and 15 bases from J, the gap between germline ends came to 11 bases. CDR1 and CDR2 from the germline V gene are SNHLY and FYNNEI. The DNA for the CDR3 is TGTGCCAGCAGTGAAACGGGCCATCCGTTCTTC. It specifies CASSETGHPFF.

This clonotype has just one count. The rearrangement links TRBV4-2 to TRBJ2-5, with a tentative D call TRBD1 (5 bases). V gave up 1 base and J gave up 2 bases, with 8 bases separating them. The germline gives CDR1 LGHNA, CDR2 YNFKEQ. The CDR3 sequence is 14 residues long. DNA for the CDR3: TGTGCCAGCAGCCAAGTCAGGGATCAAGAGACCCAGTACTTC. Translating it yields CASSQVRDQETQYF.